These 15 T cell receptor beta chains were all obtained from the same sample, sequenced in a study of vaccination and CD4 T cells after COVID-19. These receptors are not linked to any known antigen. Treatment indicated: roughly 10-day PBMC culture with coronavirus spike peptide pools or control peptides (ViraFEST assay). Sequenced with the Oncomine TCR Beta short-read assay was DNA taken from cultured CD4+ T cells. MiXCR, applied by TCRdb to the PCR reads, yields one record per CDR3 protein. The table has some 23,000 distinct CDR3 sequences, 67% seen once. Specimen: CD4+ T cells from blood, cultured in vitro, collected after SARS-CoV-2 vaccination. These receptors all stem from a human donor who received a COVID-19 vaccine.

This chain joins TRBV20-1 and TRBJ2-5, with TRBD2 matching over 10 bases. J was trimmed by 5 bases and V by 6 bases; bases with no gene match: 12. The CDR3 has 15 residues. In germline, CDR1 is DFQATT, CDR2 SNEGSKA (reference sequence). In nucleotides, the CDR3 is TGCAGTGCCGAGAAAGCGGGGGGGCCGGAGGAGACCCAGTACTTC. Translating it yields CSAEKAGGPEETQYF.

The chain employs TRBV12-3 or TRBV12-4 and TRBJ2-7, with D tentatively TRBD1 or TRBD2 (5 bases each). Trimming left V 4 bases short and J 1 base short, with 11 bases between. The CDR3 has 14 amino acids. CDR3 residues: CASSSGPNSYEQYF. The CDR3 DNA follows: TGTGCCAGCAGTTCGGGACCCAATTCCTACGAGCAGTACTTC.

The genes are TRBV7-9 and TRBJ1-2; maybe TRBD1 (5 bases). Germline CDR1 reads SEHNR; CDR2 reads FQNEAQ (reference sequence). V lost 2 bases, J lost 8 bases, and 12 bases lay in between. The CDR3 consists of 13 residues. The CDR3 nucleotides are TGTGCCAGCAGCTTATCCGGGACCCCCGGCTACACCTTC. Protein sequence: CASSLSGTPGYTF.

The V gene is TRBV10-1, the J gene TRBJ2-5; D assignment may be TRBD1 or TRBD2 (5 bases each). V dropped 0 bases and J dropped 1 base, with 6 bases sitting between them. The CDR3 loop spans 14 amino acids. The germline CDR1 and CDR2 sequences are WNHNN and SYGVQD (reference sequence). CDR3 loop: CASSESGVQETQYF. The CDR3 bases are TGCGCCAGCAGTGAGTCGGGGGTCCAAGAGACCCAGTACTTC.

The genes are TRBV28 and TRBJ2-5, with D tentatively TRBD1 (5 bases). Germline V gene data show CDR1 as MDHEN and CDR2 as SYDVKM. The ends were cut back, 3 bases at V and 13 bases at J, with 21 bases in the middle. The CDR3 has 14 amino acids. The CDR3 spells CASSFWGGRANPYF. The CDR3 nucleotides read TGTGCCAGCAGTTTTTGGGGCGGCAGGGCTAACCCGTACTTC.

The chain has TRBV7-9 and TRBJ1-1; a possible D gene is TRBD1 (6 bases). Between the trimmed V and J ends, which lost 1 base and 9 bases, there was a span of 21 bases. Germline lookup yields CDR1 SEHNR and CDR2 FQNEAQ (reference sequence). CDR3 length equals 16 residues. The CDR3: CASSLGAGAGGYQAFF. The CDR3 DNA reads TGTGCCAGCAGCTTAGGGGCAGGGGCCGGTGGGTATCAAGCTTTCTTT.

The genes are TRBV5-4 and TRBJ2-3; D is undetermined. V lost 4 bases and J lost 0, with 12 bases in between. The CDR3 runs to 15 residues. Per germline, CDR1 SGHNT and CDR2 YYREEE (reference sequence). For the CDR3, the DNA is TGTGCCAGCAGCACCTCGACCCGTAGCACAGATACGCAGTATTTT. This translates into CASSTSTRSTDTQYF.

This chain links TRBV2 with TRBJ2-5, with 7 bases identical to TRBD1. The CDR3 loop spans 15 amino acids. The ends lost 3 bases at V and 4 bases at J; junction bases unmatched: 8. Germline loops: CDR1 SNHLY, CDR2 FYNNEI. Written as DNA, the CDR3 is TGTGCCAGCAGTGATTTAGGGGGCCTGGGAGAGACCCAGTACTTC. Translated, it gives CASSDLGGLGETQYF.

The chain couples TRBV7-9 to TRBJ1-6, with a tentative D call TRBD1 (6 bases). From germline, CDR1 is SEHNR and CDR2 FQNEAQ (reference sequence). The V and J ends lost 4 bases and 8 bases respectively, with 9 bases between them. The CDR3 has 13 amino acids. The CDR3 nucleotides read TGTGCCAGCAGCTCCCGGACAGATTCACCCCTCCACTTT. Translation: CASSSRTDSPLHF.

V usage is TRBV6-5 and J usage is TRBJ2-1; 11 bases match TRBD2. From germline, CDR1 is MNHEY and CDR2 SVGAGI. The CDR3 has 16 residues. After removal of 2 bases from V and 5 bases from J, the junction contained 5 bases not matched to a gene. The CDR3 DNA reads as TGTGCCAGCAGTTACGGGCTAGCGGGGGGTCACAATGAGCAGTTCTTC. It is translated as CASSYGLAGGHNEQFF.

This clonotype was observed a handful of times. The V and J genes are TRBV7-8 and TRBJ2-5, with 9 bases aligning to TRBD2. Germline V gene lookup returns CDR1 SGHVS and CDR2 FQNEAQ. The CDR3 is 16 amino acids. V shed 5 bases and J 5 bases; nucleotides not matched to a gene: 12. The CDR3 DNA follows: TGTGCCAGCAGCCTTGTTGCGGGGGGGCGACGGGAGACCCAGTACTTC. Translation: CASSLVAGGRRETQYF.

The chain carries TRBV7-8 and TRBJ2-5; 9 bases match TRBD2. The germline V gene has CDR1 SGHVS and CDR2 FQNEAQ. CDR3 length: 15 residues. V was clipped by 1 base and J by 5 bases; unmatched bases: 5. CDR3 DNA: TGTGCCAGCAGCTTAGTTAGGACTAGCGTTGAGACCCAGTACTTC. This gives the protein CASSLVRTSVETQYF.

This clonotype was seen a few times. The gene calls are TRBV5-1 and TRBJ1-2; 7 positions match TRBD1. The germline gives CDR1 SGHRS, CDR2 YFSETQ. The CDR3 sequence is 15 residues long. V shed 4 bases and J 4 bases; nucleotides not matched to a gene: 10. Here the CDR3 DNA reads TGCGCCAGCAGCCAGACAGGGAGCGGTCCCTATGGCTACACCTTC. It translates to CASSQTGSGPYGYTF. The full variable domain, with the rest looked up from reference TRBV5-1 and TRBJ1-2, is KAGVTQTPRYLIKTRGQQVTLSCSPISGHRSVSWYQQTPGQGLQFLFEYFSETQRNKGNFPGRFSGRQFSNSRSEMNVSTLELGDSALYLCASSQTGSGPYGYTFGSGTRLTVV.

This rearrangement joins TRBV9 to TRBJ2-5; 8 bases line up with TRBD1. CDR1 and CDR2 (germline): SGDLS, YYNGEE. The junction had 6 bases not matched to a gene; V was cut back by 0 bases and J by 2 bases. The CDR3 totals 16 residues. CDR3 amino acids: CASSVGTGSAQETQYF. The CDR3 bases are TGTGCCAGCAGCGTAGGGACAGGGTCTGCACAAGAGACCCAGTACTTC.

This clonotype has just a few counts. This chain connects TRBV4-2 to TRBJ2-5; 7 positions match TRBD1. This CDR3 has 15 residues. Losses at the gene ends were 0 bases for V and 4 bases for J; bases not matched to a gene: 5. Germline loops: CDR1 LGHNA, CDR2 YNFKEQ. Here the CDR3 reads CASSQDTGEGETQYF. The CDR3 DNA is TGTGCCAGCAGCCAAGATACAGGGGAAGGAGAGACCCAGTACTTC.